This TCR beta chain was observed in a study of tumor-infiltrating lymphocytes in primary liver carcinoma. V trimming: 3 bases; J trimming: 0 bases; junction bases outside the gene matches: 4. CDR3 length: 17 amino acids. Using a constant-region primer together with ProtoScript II reverse transcriptase, TCR beta cDNA was made from about 490 ng of total RNA. It was through three nested multiplex PCR rounds of slightly modified ARM-PCR that TCR beta libraries arose. Running around 9 cycles apiece, the first two PCR rounds relied on TRBV1-TRBV30 forward primers together with a C-beta reverse primer. TCRdb processed the multiplex PCR reads anew with MiXCR; each CDR3 protein has one entry. The sample includes some 100,000 distinct CDR3 sequences, around 66% seen only once; the top ten take 10% to 15%. Study-level results: Only about 8-25% of top clones occurred in every one of the five tumor regions.

This clonotype was seen many times. Its antigen is not known. Total RNA and DNA came together from around 20-30 mg of bulk tissue without cell sorting. No patient had received treatment, and all had chronic HBV infection. The chain combines TRBV12-3 or TRBV12-4 with TRBJ2-1, with 11 nucleotides matching TRBD2. The receptor was derived from an older woman with primary liver carcinoma and hepatitis B virus infection. Sequencing was done on a sample of liver tumor tissue from sampling region 2. The subset was: tumor region T2, inferior pole. The CDR3 spells CASSFLAGGTSYNEQFF. CDR3 nucleotides: TGTGCCAGCAGTTTTCTAGCGGGAGGTACCTCCTACAATGAGCAGTTCTTC.